Given below is one T cell receptor beta chain in context. Repertoires were generated with immunoSEQ multiplex PCR, while TCRdb's copy carries only in-frame clones and drops some. The repertoire includes 150,000 or so clones, 74% of them detected once, and about 3% sits in the top ten. V lost 0 bases to trimming and J lost 0 bases, with 11 bases between them. CDR3 length: 16 amino acids. This sample is drawn from a study of blood T cell repertoires in COVID-19. For the study at large: PBMCs, B-cell-depleted T cells, or T cells were the source of the cDNA or gDNA that made up the material.

The sequence came from a woman of 80 years or more with acute or convalescent COVID-19. The sequenced sample was peripheral blood. The chain carries TRBV5-3 and TRBJ2-3; D gene unclear. TRBV5-3 is flagged as an ORF with uncertain function. The CDR3: CARSLGLRRSTDTQYF. The CDR3 DNA follows: TGTGCCAGAAGCTTGGGGTTGCGAAGAAGCACAGATACGCAGTATTTT.